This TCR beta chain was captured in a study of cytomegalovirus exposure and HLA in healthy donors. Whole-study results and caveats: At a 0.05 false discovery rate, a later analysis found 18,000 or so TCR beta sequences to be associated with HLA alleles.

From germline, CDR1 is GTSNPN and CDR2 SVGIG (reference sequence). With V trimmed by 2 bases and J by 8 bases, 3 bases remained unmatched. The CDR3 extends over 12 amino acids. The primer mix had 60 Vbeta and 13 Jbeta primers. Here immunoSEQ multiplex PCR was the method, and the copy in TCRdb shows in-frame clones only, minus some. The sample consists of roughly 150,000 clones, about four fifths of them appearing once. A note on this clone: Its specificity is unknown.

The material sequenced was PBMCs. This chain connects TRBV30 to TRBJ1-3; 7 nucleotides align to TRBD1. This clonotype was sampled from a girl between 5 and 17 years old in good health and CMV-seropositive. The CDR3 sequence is CAWSPQGDTIYF. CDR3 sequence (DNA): TGTGCCTGGAGTCCGCAGGGGGACACCATATATTTT.